This entry concerns a single T cell receptor beta chain. What it binds is unknown. This sample stems from a study of cytomegalovirus exposure and HLA in healthy donors. Study-level findings and limits: The study listed roughly 150 cytomegalovirus-associated TCR beta chains.

This cohort consisted of healthy bone marrow donors. Donors were ostensibly healthy at sampling, although undocumented immune exposures were probable. V lost 5 bases to trimming and J lost 6 bases; unmatched junction nucleotides: 11. This CDR3 region has 15 residues. Germline V gives CDR1 SNHLY, CDR2 FYNNEI. Primers included in the PCR were 60 Vbeta and 13 Jbeta primers. Using immunoSEQ multiplex PCR, the repertoire was profiled, and TCRdb retains in-frame clones only, with some absent. The sample includes approximately 97,000 clones, around 81% seen only once; the top ten take approximately 3.9%. The sequenced material came from PBMCs. The sequence was collected from a woman between 70 and 85 years old in good health and CMV-seropositive. The chain recombines TRBV2 with TRBJ2-3; TRBD2 matches 7 bases. The CDR3: CASSQLATSGDTQYF. In DNA form, the CDR3 reads TGTGCCAGCAGTCAACTAGCGACGTCCGGGGATACGCAGTATTTT.